These 7 T cell receptor beta chains originate from one sample sequenced in a study of cytomegalovirus exposure and HLA in healthy donors. The PCR was carried out with 60 Vbeta primers and 13 Jbeta primers. Profiling relied on immunoSEQ multiplex PCR, and the TCRdb table lists in-frame clones only, not all of them. The sample totals about 41,000 clones. Sequencing was performed on PBMCs. These TCRs come from a man aged 30-40 years in good health and CMV-seronegative.

The genes are TRBV6-5 and TRBJ1-5; maybe TRBD1 (6 bases). Germline values: CDR1 MNHEY, CDR2 SVGAGI. The CDR3 is 14 residues long. The V gene lost 8 bases and the J gene lost 5 bases, with 16 bases spanning the gap. CDR3 sequence (DNA): TGTGCCAGCTCCACAACCAACAGGGATCAGCCCCAGCATTTT. Residues: CASSTTNRDQPQHF.

The chain joins TRBV7-3 to TRBJ2-7; D remains ambiguous. The CDR3 sequence is 13 residues long. Trimming shortened V by 5 bases and J by 0 bases, and 8 bases separated the two germline ends. Per the germline V gene, CDR1 is SGHTA and CDR2 is FQGTGA. CDR3 sequence: CASSRGSSYEQYF. CDR3 sequence (DNA): TGTGCCAGCAGCCGAGGATCCTCCTACGAGCAGTACTTC.

The chain uses TRBV25-1 and TRBJ1-2, with D unclear. Germline V gives CDR1 MGHDK, CDR2 SYGVNS. This CDR3 is built from 15 residues. Trimming removed 5 bases from V and 5 bases from J, with 18 bases in between. CDR3 sequence (DNA): TGTGCCAGCAGTCCTACTTTGTCCCAGGAATATGGCTACACCTTC. Its translation: CASSPTLSQEYGYTF.

The CDR3 nucleotides are TGCGCCAGCAGCCCAAGTCAACAGGGGCAAAAACTGTTTTTT. Translated: CASSPSQQGQKLFF. The gene calls are TRBV4-3 and TRBJ1-4; 7 bases fit TRBD1. V lost 4 bases, J lost 9 bases, and 8 bases stayed unmatched. This CDR3 is built from 14 residues. The germline CDR1 and CDR2 sequences are LGHNA and YSLEER.

CDR3 in DNA: TGTGCCAGCAGTTCGGGGACAGGGGTATCACCCCTCCACTTT. Translation: CASSSGTGVSPLHF. The chain links TRBV27 to TRBJ1-6; 10 nucleotides match TRBD1. Germline CDR1 reads MNHEY; CDR2 reads SMNVEV (reference sequence). Unmatched junction bases numbered 4, after V lost 4 bases and J lost 10 bases. The CDR3 contains 14 residues.

The V call is TRBV14, the J call TRBJ2-3, with D possibly being TRBD1 (6 bases). The CDR3 runs to 17 residues. V was trimmed by 1 base and J by 0 bases, leaving 14 bases between them. Germline V gene data show CDR1 as SGHDN and CDR2 as FVKESK. This CDR3 is CASSQGRRTVSTDTQYF. CDR3 DNA sequence: TGTGCCAGCAGCCAAGGCCGTCGGACAGTAAGCACAGATACGCAGTATTTT.

The chain links TRBV5-1 to TRBJ2-7, with 11 bases identical to TRBD2. Germline CDR1 is SGHRS and CDR2 is YFSETQ. With 4 bases clipped from V and 6 bases from J, the junction kept 12 bases outside the gene matches. This CDR3 has 16 residues. The CDR3 region has the DNA TGCGCCAGCAGCGTGGTGGCGACTAGCGGGACGGGCGAGCAGTACTTC. Protein sequence: CASSVVATSGTGEQYF.